This entry lists 21 T cell receptor beta chains sequenced from one sample in a study of early T cells in non-severe SARS-CoV-2 infection. TCRdb analysed the 5' RACE reads with MiXCR anew, one entry per CDR3 protein. The top ten hold roughly 6% of the sample, which has 80,000 to 100,000 distinct CDR3 sequences, about 15% seen once. Sequencing was carried out using whole blood. All receptors come from an adult who was a healthcare worker with PCR-confirmed SARS-CoV-2 infection or an uninfected control (not recorded which).

By proportion, this clonotype is medium-sized. The J gene is TRBJ2-4, the V gene TRBV10-2, with no clear D. Trimming cost V 0 bases and J 6 bases, with 3 bases left between them. The germline V gene has CDR1 WSHSY and CDR2 SAAADI. There are 12 residues in the CDR3. Here the CDR3 DNA reads TGCGCCAGCAGTGAGTCGCGAAACATTCAGTACTTC. Its protein is CASSESRNIQYF.

With regard to this clonotype: Given a much more abundant clone one base away, this may be a read error. The gene calls are TRBV7-3 and TRBJ2-1, with D hard to call. The CDR3 runs to 15 residues. Per germline, CDR1 SGHTA and CDR2 FQGTGA. The CDR3 sequence is CAGSPTFLGKDEQFF. In DNA form, the CDR3 reads TGTGCCGGCAGCCCGACGTTTTTGGGGAAGGATGAGCAGTTCTTC.

The chain links TRBV4-1 to TRBJ2-7; D might be TRBD2 (6 bases). CDR1 is MGHRA and CDR2 is YSYEKL in the germline V gene. Trimming shortened V by 0 bases and J by 5 bases, and 14 bases separated the two germline ends. This CDR3 has 15 residues. For the CDR3, the DNA is TGCGCCAGCAGCCAAGACGCAGGGTCGGGAGACGAGCAGTACTTC. Its translation is CASSQDAGSGDEQYF.

This clonotype was detected only a few times. The V call is TRBV5-6, the J call TRBJ1-5, with D hard to call. Germline CDR1 is SGHDT and CDR2 is YYEEEE. This CDR3 region has 15 residues. The V end lost 4 bases, the J end lost 7 bases, and 18 bases lay between the germline ends. The CDR3 is CASSPGGGLWQPQHF. DNA of the CDR3: TGTGCCAGCAGCCCCGGAGGAGGGCTGTGGCAGCCCCAGCATTTT.

This clonotype was seen only a few times. V is TRBV20-1 and J is TRBJ1-3, with D unresolved. The CDR3 has 14 residues. V was cut by 0 bases and J by 1 base, with 7 bases left in between. Germline lookup yields CDR1 DFQATT and CDR2 SNEGSKA (reference sequence). This CDR3 reads CSARDTDSGNTIYF. The CDR3 region has the DNA TGCAGTGCTAGAGATACAGATTCTGGAAACACCATATATTTT.

This clonotype was seen only a few times. The V call is TRBV4-1, the J call TRBJ1-2; no clear D gene. This CDR3 region has 16 residues. Germline CDR1 MGHRA, CDR2 YSYEKL. Trimming left V 2 bases short and J 2 bases short, with 15 bases between. CDR3 amino acids: CASSQTSLMPNYGYTF. CDR3 DNA: TGCGCCAGCAGCCAAACCTCGTTAATGCCCAACTATGGCTACACCTTC.

This clonotype was recorded many times. The chain carries TRBV18 and TRBJ2-1, with D tentatively TRBD1 (7 bases). Looked up from germline, CDR1 is KGHSH and CDR2 is LQKENI. Trimming took off 4 bases at V and 3 bases at J, with 19 bases between the two ends. The CDR3 is 17 amino acids. The CDR3 sequence: CASSLRQGGLSYNEQFF. The CDR3 nucleotides are TGTGCCAGCTCACTTAGACAGGGAGGTTTAAGCTACAATGAGCAGTTCTTC.

This clonotype showed up just a few times. The rearrangement links TRBV14 to TRBJ2-6; maybe TRBD1 (6 bases). The V gene's germline CDR1 is SGHDN and CDR2 FVKESK. The V gene lost 0 bases and the J gene lost 3 bases, with 12 bases spanning the gap. The CDR3 sequence is 17 residues long. The CDR3 protein is CASSQDRGVVGANVLTF. Written as DNA, the CDR3 is TGTGCCAGCAGCCAAGACAGGGGAGTAGTTGGGGCCAACGTCCTGACTTTC.

This clonotype was seen ten or more times. The chain carries TRBV5-6 and TRBJ2-1; 8 nucleotides agree with TRBD2. The germline V gene encodes CDR1 SGHDT and CDR2 YYEEEE. The CDR3 sequence is 16 residues long. V lost 4 bases, J lost 3 bases, and 9 bases stayed unmatched. The CDR3 DNA reads as TGTGCCAGCAGCGATGCCGGGACTAGACTCTACAATGAGCAGTTCTTC. This gives the protein CASSDAGTRLYNEQFF. Combining the CDR3 with reference TRBV5-6 and TRBJ2-1 gives the whole variable domain DAGVTQSPTHLIKTRGQQVTLRCSPKSGHDTVSWYQQALGQGPQFIFQYYEEEERQRGNFPDRFSGHQFPNYSSELNVNALLLGDSALYLCASSDAGTRLYNEQFFGPGTRLTVL.

The chain has TRBV6-5 and TRBJ2-7; TRBD1 matches 7 bases. Germline V gives CDR1 MNHEY, CDR2 SVGAGI. The CDR3 totals 14 residues. Losses at the gene ends were 5 bases for V and 0 bases for J; bases not matched to a gene: 4. The CDR3 sequence: CASSVRDSSYEQYF. CDR3 bases: TGTGCCAGCAGTGTCCGGGACAGCTCCTACGAGCAGTACTTC.

The chain employs TRBV5-1 and TRBJ2-7; 9 bases agree with TRBD1. Looked up from germline, CDR1 is SGHRS and CDR2 is YFSETQ. J gave up 3 bases and V 3 bases, and 4 bases lay outside the gene matches. This CDR3 has 14 amino acids. The CDR3: CASSSLGQGYEQYF. CDR3 sequence (DNA): TGCGCCAGCAGCTCCCTGGGACAGGGCTACGAGCAGTACTTC.

The chain employs TRBV20-1 and TRBJ1-1; 7 bases line up with TRBD1. This CDR3 has 14 residues. The V and J ends lost 1 base and 3 bases, in that order; junction bases with no gene match: 5. Germline V CDR1 and CDR2: DFQATT, SNEGSKA (reference sequence). The CDR3 reads CSARGQGGDTEAFF. CDR3 DNA sequence: TGCAGTGCTAGAGGTCAAGGGGGCGACACTGAAGCTTTCTTT.

This rearrangement joins TRBV3-1 to TRBJ1-3; 10 bases are shared with TRBD1. Germline CDR1 and CDR2: LGHDT and YNNKEL (reference sequence). The CDR3 sequence is 17 residues long. V was pared by 1 base and J by 4 bases, with 7 bases of the junction left unmatched. The CDR3 region is CASSQGMRTGGGNTIYF. The CDR3 nucleotides are TGTGCCAGCAGCCAAGGAATGAGGACAGGGGGAGGAAACACCATATATTTT.

This clonotype was found a few times. V and J are TRBV6-4 and TRBJ2-3; 7 positions agree with TRBD2. Germline CDR1 MRHNA, CDR2 SNTAGT. The CDR3 runs to 14 residues. After removal of 3 bases from V and 1 base from J, the junction contained 1 base not matched to a gene. The chain's CDR3 is CASSERGGTDTQYF. CDR3 nucleotides: TGTGCCAGCAGTGAACGGGGGGGCACAGATACGCAGTATTTT.

V usage is TRBV7-3 and J usage is TRBJ2-6, with a tentative D call TRBD2 (5 bases). Trimming left V 5 bases short and J 0 bases short, with 17 bases between. Germline CDR1 is SGHTA and CDR2 is FQGTGA. CDR3 size: 18 residues. In nucleotides, the CDR3 is TGTGCCAGCAGCCGGGGTGGCAGTACCACCTCTGGGGCCAACGTCCTGACTTTC. Translated, it gives CASSRGGSTTSGANVLTF.

The chain has TRBV7-8 and TRBJ1-1; D may be TRBD1 (6 bases). The germline V and J ends were trimmed by 7 bases and 5 bases, with 17 bases remaining between them. In germline, CDR1 is SGHVS, CDR2 FQNEAQ. There are 14 residues in the CDR3. CDR3 DNA sequence: TGTGCCAGCATCGAAGAGGGGGGAAGAACTGAAGCTTTCTTT. Translation: CASIEEGGRTEAFF.

This clonotype was observed a handful of times. The V call is TRBV10-3, the J call TRBJ2-2; possible D gene TRBD1, 6 bases. Trimming pared 0 bases from V and 4 bases from J, leaving 15 bases between. The CDR3 is made up of 17 amino acids. Germline lookup yields CDR1 ENHRY and CDR2 SYGVKD. CDR3 amino acids: CAISESFSSGVTGELFF. CDR3 sequence (DNA): TGTGCCATCAGTGAGTCGTTCTCCTCAGGGGTCACCGGGGAGCTGTTTTTT.

This sequence joins TRBV6-5 and TRBJ1-6, with unresolved D. Germline V gene lookup returns CDR1 MNHEY and CDR2 SVGAGI. The CDR3 is 13 amino acids. V dropped 7 bases and J dropped 11 bases, with 15 bases sitting between them. The CDR3 here is CASIPAEGTPLHF. In DNA, the CDR3 is TGTGCCAGCATACCCGCGGAGGGAACACCCCTCCACTTT.

The sample holds a few counts of this clonotype. V usage is TRBV2 and J usage is TRBJ1-5; 7 positions match TRBD1. The CDR3 covers 16 residues. Unmatched junction bases numbered 12, after V lost 4 bases and J lost 6 bases. CDR1 is SNHLY, CDR2 FYNNEI, per germline. This CDR3 reads CASSGNLGQAGQPQHF. DNA for the CDR3: TGTGCCAGCAGTGGGAACCTAGGACAGGCAGGTCAGCCCCAGCATTTT.

This clonotype was recorded many times. The rearrangement joins TRBV12-3 or TRBV12-4 to TRBJ2-4; 7 bases are a match to TRBD1. This CDR3 has 19 residues. The V segment lost 5 bases and the J segment 0 bases; nucleotides outside the gene matches: 16. The CDR3 DNA reads as TGTGCCAGCAGTCCTCCCCCCGGGACAGCACCTATAGCCAAAAACATTCAGTACTTC. Its protein product is CASSPPPGTAPIAKNIQYF.

This clonotype was counted between two and nine times. The rearrangement joins TRBV25-1 to TRBJ1-6; D is undetermined. Trimming pared 7 bases from V and 4 bases from J, leaving 11 bases between. CDR3 size: 14 residues. Germline V gene lookup returns CDR1 MGHDK and CDR2 SYGVNS. This CDR3 is CASTEGQYNSPLHF. Written as DNA, the CDR3 is TGTGCCAGCACCGAAGGGCAGTATAATTCACCCCTCCACTTT.